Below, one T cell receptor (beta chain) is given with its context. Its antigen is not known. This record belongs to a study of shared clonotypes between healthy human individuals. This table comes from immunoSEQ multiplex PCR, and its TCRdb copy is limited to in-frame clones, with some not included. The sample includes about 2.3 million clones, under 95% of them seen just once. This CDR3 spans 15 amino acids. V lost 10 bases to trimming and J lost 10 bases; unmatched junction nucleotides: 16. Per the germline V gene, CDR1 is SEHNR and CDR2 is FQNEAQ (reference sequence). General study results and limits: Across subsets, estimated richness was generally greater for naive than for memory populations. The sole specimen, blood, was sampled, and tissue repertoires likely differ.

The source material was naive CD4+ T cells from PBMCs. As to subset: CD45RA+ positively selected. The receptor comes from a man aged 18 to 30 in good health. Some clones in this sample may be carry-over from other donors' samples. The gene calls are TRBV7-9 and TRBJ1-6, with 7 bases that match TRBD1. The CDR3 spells CATMKEAGGDSPLHF. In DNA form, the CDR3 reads TGTGCCACCATGAAAGAGGCAGGGGGTGACTCACCCCTCCACTTT.